Ten or more counts support the clone carrying this T cell receptor beta chain. Its specificity is unknown. The sample, blood from the first hyperthyroidism diagnosis, precedes any ophthalmopathy symptoms. PBMCs came from over 8.5 ml fresh peripheral blood. This entry is derived from a study of T cells in Graves' hyperthyroidism and ophthalmopathy. Findings and caveats of the study: Through a model of 13 V-J features, ophthalmopathy was separated from stable hyperthyroidism.

Using RNA transcripts as the source, TCR beta CDR3 regions were amplified. The study used the HTBI primer set for a first-round RT-PCR of the TCR CDR3. MiXCR, applied by TCRdb to the multiplex PCR reads, yields one record per CDR3 protein. The sample consists of some 380,000 distinct CDR3 sequences, roughly 13% of them appearing once. The CDR3 is made up of 14 amino acids. The V gene's germline CDR1 is MNHNS and CDR2 SASEGT. J was trimmed by 4 bases and V by 3 bases; bases with no gene match: 5. V usage is TRBV6-1 and J usage is TRBJ1-1; 7 bases fit TRBD1. Input material: blood. The TCR originated in a man aged 30 to 39 with Graves' hyperthyroidism that later progressed to Graves' ophthalmopathy. Here the CDR3 DNA reads TGTGCCAGCAGTGAGCGACAGGGAATCACTGAAGCTTTCTTT. Encoded protein: CASSERQGITEAFF.